These 2 T cell receptor beta chains originate from one sample sequenced in a study of blood T cell repertoires in COVID-19. Produced via immunoSEQ multiplex PCR; TCRdb's table is partial and in-frame only. This table has 300,000 to 400,000 clones, 88% appearing once. The sequenced material came from PBMCs or T cells enriched from blood (not recorded which). The receptor source for this set is a woman in her late teens or twenties who had recovered from COVID-19.

The chain is built from TRBV30 and TRBJ1-5; TRBD1 matches at 10 bases. Per germline, CDR1 GTSNPN and CDR2 SVGIG (reference sequence). V shed 1 base, J shed 4 bases, and the junction held 10 bases outside the gene matches. The length of the CDR3 is 17 residues. CDR3 protein: CAWSARLGTGVNQPQHF. Written as DNA, the CDR3 is TGTGCCTGGAGTGCCCGATTGGGGACAGGGGTTAATCAGCCCCAGCATTTT.

The chain links TRBV18 to TRBJ2-1, with D maybe TRBD1 (5 bases). CDR3 size: 15 residues. Germline CDR1 KGHSH, CDR2 LQKENI. V was cut by 4 bases and J by 6 bases, with 16 bases left in between. CDR3 DNA sequence: TGTGCCAGCTCACTGGGGCTAGTGTTTTCCAATGAGCAGTTCTTC. Its translation is CASSLGLVFSNEQFF.